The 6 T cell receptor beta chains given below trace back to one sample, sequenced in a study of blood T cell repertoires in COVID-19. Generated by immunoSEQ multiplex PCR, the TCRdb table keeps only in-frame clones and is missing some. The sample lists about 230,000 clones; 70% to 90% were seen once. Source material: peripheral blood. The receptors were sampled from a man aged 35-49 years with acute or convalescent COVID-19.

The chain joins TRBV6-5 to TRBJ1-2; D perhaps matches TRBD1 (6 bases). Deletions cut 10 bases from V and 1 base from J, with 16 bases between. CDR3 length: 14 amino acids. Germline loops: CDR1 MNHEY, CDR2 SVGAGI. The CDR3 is CATMERGYNYGYTF. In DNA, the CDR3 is TGTGCCACCATGGAGAGGGGGTATAACTATGGCTACACCTTC.

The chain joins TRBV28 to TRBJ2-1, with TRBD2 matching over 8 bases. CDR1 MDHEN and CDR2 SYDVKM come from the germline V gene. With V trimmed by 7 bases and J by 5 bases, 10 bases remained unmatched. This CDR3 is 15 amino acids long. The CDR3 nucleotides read TGTGCCAGCATCCCAAAACGGGGGGGAAACAATGAGCAGTTCTTC. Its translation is CASIPKRGGNNEQFF.

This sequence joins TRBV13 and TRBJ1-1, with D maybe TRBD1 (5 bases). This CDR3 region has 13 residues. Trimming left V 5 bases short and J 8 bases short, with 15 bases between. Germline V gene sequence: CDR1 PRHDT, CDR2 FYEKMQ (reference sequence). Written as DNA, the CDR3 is TGTGCCAGCAGCCCGTCGCGGGGGGGAGAAGCTTTCTTT. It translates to CASSPSRGGEAFF.

CDR3: CASATGGANEKLFF. CDR3 in DNA: TGTGCCAGCGCGACAGGTGGCGCTAATGAAAAACTGTTTTTT. The chain is built from TRBV6-5 and TRBJ1-4; D possibly corresponds to TRBD1 (6 bases). The V and J ends lost 8 bases and 3 bases respectively, with 13 bases between them. This CDR3 comprises 14 residues. Germline CDR1 reads MNHEY; CDR2 reads SVGAGI.

The CDR3 sequence: CASRGGGAFF. The CDR3 coding sequence is TGTGCCAGCAGAGGTGGGGGGGCTTTCTTT. J is TRBJ1-1 and V is TRBV6-6, with D tentatively TRBD1 (5 bases). The CDR3 consists of 10 residues. Trimming cost V 6 bases and J 11 bases, with 10 bases left between them. CDR1 and CDR2 from the germline V gene are MNHNY and SVGAGI (reference sequence).

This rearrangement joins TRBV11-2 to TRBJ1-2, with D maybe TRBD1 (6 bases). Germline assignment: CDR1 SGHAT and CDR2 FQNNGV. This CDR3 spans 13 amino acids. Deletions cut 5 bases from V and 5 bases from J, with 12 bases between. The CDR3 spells CASSPKTGYGYTF. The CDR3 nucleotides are TGTGCCAGCAGCCCGAAAACAGGGTATGGCTACACCTTC. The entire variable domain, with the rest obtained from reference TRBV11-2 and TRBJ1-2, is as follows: EAGVAQSPRYKIIEKRQSVAFWCNPISGHATLYWYQQILGQGPKLLIQFQNNGVVDDSQLPKDRFSAERLKGVDSTLKIQPAKLEDSAVYLCASSPKTGYGYTFGSGTRLTVV.